The present T cell receptor (beta chain) was sequenced within a study of T cell responses to AZD1222 COVID-19 vaccine (dated by TCRdb to about 2021). For the wider study: AZD1222 recipients whose second dose came at about 4 weeks and those whose second dose came at about 12 weeks were combined into one group, since spike-specific TCR depth and breadth did not differ between the two schedules. TCR sequencing covered 233 trial participants: 200 to 220 given two doses of AZD1222 and around 26 given two doses of MenACWY control vaccine. Trial participants were enrolled by age into subgroups of 18-55, 56-69 and 70-plus years, and around 150, 29 and 61 TCR-sequenced participants, respectively, were included in these subgroups. Study-level results and caveats: The 56-69-year group was small, and its depth increase did not reach significance, likely because of low power. Vaccine-associated CD4 TCRs spanned the whole spike protein, with dominant responses in regions 160-218 and 743-854. No day 14 peak-response samples were available, so repertoires were characterized only after the peak T cell response. Reportedly, close to half of the unique spike-specific TCRs recognized epitopes lying outside the regions that are mutated in the B.1.351 and B.1.1.7 variants. Conclusions about previously exposed vaccinees are limited because only five to seven AZD1222 recipients were SARS-CoV-2 seropositive at baseline. After two AZD1222 doses, both the breadth and the depth of spike-specific TCRs were significantly higher than at day 0 and than in MenACWY recipients. Most participants were white British and females outnumbered males, and the authors suggested that clonal diversity may have been underestimated.

V is shortened by 8 bases, J by 0 bases, and the region joining them spans 10 bases. The cysteine opens and the phenylalanine closes a CDR3 of 13 amino acids. CDR3 DNA is the only sequence kept; it has 39 bases, read in frame from the first base. According to the study, the label for this sample's time point signals: baseline before first vaccination. The vaccinee samples were drawn from two UK trials, COV001 and COV002, one of which was a single-blind randomized controlled phase 2/3 trial testing AZD1222 (ChAdOx1 nCoV-19) in healthy adults. For TCRbeta chain sequencing, PBMC samples were collected from trial participants at day 0 and at day 28 after the second dose. About this clone itself: Its antigen is currently not known. No base qualities exist here, and no much larger clone lies one base off it.

The CDR3 regions of human TCRbeta chains were subjected to immunosequencing. The study's processing was this. TCRs in the repertoires were matched against a reference library of SARS-CoV-2-specific TCRs that had been generated with the MIRA antigen-specificity platform. Breadth meant the fraction of unique TCRs that were SARS-CoV-2-associated, whereas depth meant the fraction of total T cells that were SARS-CoV-2-associated. Each spike-specific TCR was assigned to its reactive spike region and to a CD4 or CD8 class using the MIRA data. Log10-transformed breadth and depth values were compared by one-way ANOVA with Sidak's multiple comparisons tests. This immuneACCESS table, as held by TCRdb, lists in-frame sequences with V and J called but not all clones. Of the missing ones, under half trace to an unresolved V gene in checked studies; the others have no known cause. The V and J calls and clone size were taken over from that table, and D and trimming were inferred from the DNA. The sample data list 180,000 or so clones, and approximately 94% of these were observed just once. The top ten constitute approximately 0.69% of the sample.

The rearranged chain carries TRBV12-3 or TRBV12-4 and TRBJ1-2; the best D guess is TRBD1, with 5 bases matching. The clonotype originates from an adult in good health. Here the sequenced sample was peripheral blood, taken on day 0 of AZD1222 vaccination. The bases read TGTGCCAGCGGGGGGGGAGCTAACTATGGCTACACCTTC. It translates to CASGGGANYGYTF.